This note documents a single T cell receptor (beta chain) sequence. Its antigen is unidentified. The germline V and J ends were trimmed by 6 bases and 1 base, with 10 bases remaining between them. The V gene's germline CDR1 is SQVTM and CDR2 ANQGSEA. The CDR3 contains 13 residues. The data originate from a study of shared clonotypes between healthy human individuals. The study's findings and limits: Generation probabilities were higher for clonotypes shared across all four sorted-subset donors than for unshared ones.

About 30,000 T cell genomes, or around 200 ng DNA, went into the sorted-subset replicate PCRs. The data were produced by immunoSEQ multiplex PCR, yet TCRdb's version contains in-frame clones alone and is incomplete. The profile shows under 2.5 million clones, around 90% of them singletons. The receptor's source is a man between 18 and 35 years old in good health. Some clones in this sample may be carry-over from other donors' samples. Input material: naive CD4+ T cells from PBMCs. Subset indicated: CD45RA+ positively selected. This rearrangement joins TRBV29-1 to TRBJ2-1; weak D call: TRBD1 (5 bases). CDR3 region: CSVQGVSYNEQFF. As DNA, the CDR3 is TGCAGCGTCCAAGGGGTTTCCTACAATGAGCAGTTCTTC.